The rows below give T cell receptor beta chains drawn from one sample of a study of T cell responses to AZD1222 COVID-19 vaccine. TCRdb keeps only in-frame clones here, not all; method: immunoSEQ multiplex PCR. The sample comprises roughly 200,000 clones, approximately 92% of which are singletons, and over 1% rests with the top ten. The input for sequencing was peripheral blood, taken on day 0 of AZD1222 vaccination. These TCRs come from an adult in good health. Both conserved end residues are part of each CDR3. Each record gives: J gene, V gene, clone size, D gene, CDR3 protein, CDR3 DNA. D genes are given only for firm matches. Where a row states a size, it is once, few, many or the class of an expanded clone; other rows omit it.

j_gene: TRBJ1-1; v_gene: TRBV3-1/TRBV3-2; abundance: -; d_gene: -; CDR3aa: CATSRGRTNTEAFF; CDR3nt: TGTGCCACGAGCCGAGGGCGAACGAACACTGAAGCTTTCTTT
j_gene: TRBJ1-2; v_gene: TRBV9; abundance: -; d_gene: -; CDR3aa: CASSGRGYTF; CDR3nt: TGTGCCAGCAGCGGGAGGGGCTACACCTTC
j_gene: TRBJ1-1; v_gene: TRBV4-1; abundance: -; d_gene: -; CDR3aa: CASSQEMDSLFEAFF; CDR3nt: TGCGCCAGCAGCCAAGAAATGGACAGCCTGTTTGAAGCTTTCTTT
j_gene: TRBJ1-1; v_gene: TRBV7-9; abundance: once; d_gene: -; CDR3aa: CASSRSLGAGNTEAFF; CDR3nt: TGTGCCAGCAGCCGTTCGTTGGGGGCTGGGAACACTGAAGCTTTCTTT
j_gene: TRBJ1-5; v_gene: TRBV6-4; abundance: -; d_gene: -; CDR3aa: CASSLEENQPQHF; CDR3nt: TGTGCCAGCTCCCTCGAGGAAAATCAGCCCCAGCATTTT
j_gene: TRBJ2-7; v_gene: TRBV13; abundance: -; d_gene: TRBD1; CDR3aa: CASSRKQGANHEQYF; CDR3nt: TGTGCCAGCAGCCGTAAACAGGGGGCGAATCACGAGCAGTACTTC
j_gene: TRBJ2-3; v_gene: TRBV27; abundance: -; d_gene: -; CDR3aa: CASGRANTDTQYF; CDR3nt: TGTGCCAGCGGCCGTGCGAACACAGATACGCAGTATTTT
j_gene: TRBJ1-2; v_gene: TRBV28; abundance: -; d_gene: TRBD1; CDR3aa: CASRKGAGGYGYTF; CDR3nt: TGTGCCAGCAGGAAGGGGGCTGGTGGCTATGGCTACACCTTC
j_gene: TRBJ1-2; v_gene: TRBV11-1; abundance: -; d_gene: -; CDR3aa: CASSLAYEGSYGYTF; CDR3nt: TGTGCCAGCAGCTTAGCGTACGAGGGCAGCTATGGCTACACCTTC
j_gene: TRBJ1-5; v_gene: TRBV2; abundance: -; d_gene: -; CDR3aa: CASTLDTTNQPQHF; CDR3nt: TGTGCCAGCACCCTGGACACCACTAATCAGCCCCAGCATTTT
j_gene: TRBJ2-3; v_gene: TRBV7-7; abundance: -; d_gene: TRBD2; CDR3aa: CASSARLAGGTDTQYF; CDR3nt: TGTGCCAGCAGCGCAAGACTAGCGGGGGGCACAGATACGCAGTATTTT
j_gene: TRBJ2-7; v_gene: TRBV6-5; abundance: -; d_gene: -; CDR3aa: CASSYSKVADTEQYF; CDR3nt: TGTGCCAGCAGTTACTCGAAAGTGGCAGACACAGAGCAGTACTTC
j_gene: TRBJ2-7; v_gene: TRBV5-1; abundance: -; d_gene: -; CDR3aa: CASTPGSGHLPEEQYF; CDR3nt: TGCGCCAGCACCCCTGGTAGCGGACACCTCCCGGAGGAGCAGTACTTC
j_gene: TRBJ1-3; v_gene: TRBV3-1/TRBV3-2; abundance: -; d_gene: -; CDR3aa: CASSQDRGTIGNTIYF; CDR3nt: TGTGCCAGCAGCCAAGATCGGGGGACGATTGGAAACACCATATATTTT
j_gene: TRBJ1-5; v_gene: TRBV7-2; abundance: -; d_gene: -; CDR3aa: CASSLAGDGQPQHF; CDR3nt: TGTGCCAGCAGCTTAGCGGGGGACGGTCAGCCCCAGCATTTT
j_gene: TRBJ2-3; v_gene: TRBV3-1/TRBV3-2; abundance: -; d_gene: -; CDR3aa: CASSQEEDTQYF; CDR3nt: TGTGCCAGCAGCCAAGAGGAAGATACGCAGTATTTT
j_gene: TRBJ1-3; v_gene: TRBV19; abundance: -; d_gene: -; CDR3aa: CASSWGGARRNTIYF; CDR3nt: TGTGCCAGTAGTTGGGGGGGGGCCCGGAGAAACACCATATATTTT
j_gene: TRBJ1-3; v_gene: TRBV9; abundance: -; d_gene: -; CDR3aa: CASSVVGETVSGNTIYF; CDR3nt: TGTGCCAGCAGCGTAGTTGGAGAAACAGTCTCTGGAAACACCATATATTTT
j_gene: TRBJ1-3; v_gene: TRBV28; abundance: -; d_gene: -; CDR3aa: CASSLLRVSGNTIYF; CDR3nt: TGTGCCAGCAGTTTATTACGGGTCTCTGGAAACACCATATATTTT
j_gene: TRBJ2-3; v_gene: TRBV6-4; abundance: -; d_gene: TRBD2; CDR3aa: CASSERGADTDTQYF; CDR3nt: TGTGCCAGCAGTGAGCGGGGGGCCGACACAGATACGCAGTATTTT
j_gene: TRBJ1-6; v_gene: TRBV30; abundance: -; d_gene: -; CDR3aa: CAWSISRINRDSYNSPLHF; CDR3nt: TGTGCCTGGAGTATCTCCCGCATCAACAGGGACTCCTATAATTCACCCCTCCACTTT
j_gene: TRBJ1-5; v_gene: TRBV28; abundance: -; d_gene: -; CDR3aa: CASSLRRVVSNQPQHF; CDR3nt: TGTGCCAGCAGTTTACGGAGGGTCGTTAGCAATCAGCCCCAGCATTTT
j_gene: TRBJ1-2; v_gene: TRBV28; abundance: -; d_gene: -; CDR3aa: CASSLPGENYGYTF; CDR3nt: TGTGCCAGCAGTCTGCCGGGCGAGAACTATGGCTACACCTTC
j_gene: TRBJ2-7; v_gene: TRBV5-4; abundance: -; d_gene: -; CDR3aa: CASSDLDTSYEQYF; CDR3nt: TGTGCCAGCAGCGATTTGGACACCTCCTACGAGCAGTACTTC
j_gene: TRBJ2-7; v_gene: TRBV15; abundance: -; d_gene: -; CDR3aa: CATSRVLGGEQYF; CDR3nt: TGTGCCACCAGCAGAGTGTTGGGGGGCGAGCAGTACTTC
j_gene: TRBJ2-1; v_gene: TRBV14; abundance: -; d_gene: TRBD2; CDR3aa: CASSQRGRTYNEQFF; CDR3nt: TGTGCCAGCAGCCAACGCGGGAGGACCTACAATGAGCAGTTCTTC
j_gene: TRBJ2-6; v_gene: TRBV19; abundance: -; d_gene: TRBD1; CDR3aa: CASSIALDRAGANVLTF; CDR3nt: TGTGCCAGTAGTATCGCCCTCGACAGGGCTGGGGCCAACGTCCTGACTTTC
j_gene: TRBJ1-2; v_gene: TRBV20-1; abundance: -; d_gene: -; CDR3aa: CSATINYGYTF; CDR3nt: TGCAGTGCCACTATAAACTATGGCTACACCTTC
j_gene: TRBJ1-1; v_gene: TRBV12-3/TRBV12-4; abundance: -; d_gene: -; CDR3aa: CASTLEGQAFF; CDR3nt: TGTGCCAGCACCTTGGAGGGGCAGGCTTTCTTT
j_gene: TRBJ2-5; v_gene: TRBV5-1; abundance: -; d_gene: -; CDR3aa: CASSLANPYQETQYF; CDR3nt: TGCGCCAGCAGCTTGGCCAACCCCTACCAAGAGACCCAGTACTTC
j_gene: TRBJ1-1; v_gene: TRBV12-5; abundance: -; d_gene: TRBD1; CDR3aa: CASGQTGNPREAFF; CDR3nt: TGTGCTAGTGGACAGACAGGGAACCCCAGAGAAGCTTTCTTT
j_gene: TRBJ1-1; v_gene: TRBV7-9; abundance: -; d_gene: -; CDR3aa: CASRPLNTEAFF; CDR3nt: TGTGCCAGCCGACCGTTGAACACTGAAGCTTTCTTT
j_gene: TRBJ1-6; v_gene: TRBV18; abundance: -; d_gene: -; CDR3aa: CASSPQGLSNSPLHF; CDR3nt: TGTGCCAGCTCACCGCAGGGACTGAGTAATTCACCCCTCCACTTT
j_gene: TRBJ1-2; v_gene: TRBV6-5; abundance: -; d_gene: TRBD1; CDR3aa: CASSPQTGRWYGYTF; CDR3nt: TGTGCCAGCAGTCCCCAGACAGGGAGATGGTATGGCTACACCTTC
j_gene: TRBJ1-1; v_gene: TRBV5-6; abundance: -; d_gene: -; CDR3aa: CASSLGGVGTEAFF; CDR3nt: TGTGCCAGCAGCTTGGGGGGAGTAGGCACTGAAGCTTTCTTT
j_gene: TRBJ2-5; v_gene: TRBV4-1; abundance: once; d_gene: -; CDR3aa: CASSHLPTGGLQETQYF; CDR3nt: TGCGCCAGCAGCCACCTTCCGACAGGAGGGCTCCAAGAGACCCAGTACTTC
j_gene: TRBJ1-2; v_gene: TRBV18; abundance: -; d_gene: -; CDR3aa: CASSRQGGQTKVYGYTF; CDR3nt: TGTGCCAGCTCGCGCCAGGGAGGACAAACGAAAGTCTATGGCTACACCTTC
j_gene: TRBJ2-7; v_gene: TRBV5-6; abundance: -; d_gene: -; CDR3aa: CASSLVQYEQYF; CDR3nt: TGTGCCAGCAGCTTGGTACAATACGAGCAGTACTTC
j_gene: TRBJ1-2; v_gene: TRBV6-1; abundance: -; d_gene: -; CDR3aa: CASSEAGANYGYTF; CDR3nt: TGTGCCAGCAGTGAAGCCGGCGCTAACTATGGCTACACCTTC
j_gene: TRBJ2-4; v_gene: TRBV3-1/TRBV3-2; abundance: -; d_gene: TRBD2; CDR3aa: CASSSGLAGGLNIQYF; CDR3nt: TGTGCCAGCAGCTCCGGACTAGCGGGGGGATTAAACATTCAGTACTTC
j_gene: TRBJ2-5; v_gene: TRBV5-4; abundance: -; d_gene: TRBD1; CDR3aa: CASSPWDRGLQETQYF; CDR3nt: TGTGCCAGCAGCCCATGGGACAGGGGCCTACAAGAGACCCAGTACTTC
j_gene: TRBJ1-6; v_gene: TRBV7-3; abundance: -; d_gene: -; CDR3aa: CASSPGTLNSPLHF; CDR3nt: TGTGCCAGCAGCCCCGGGACACTTAATTCACCCCTCCACTTT
j_gene: TRBJ1-6; v_gene: TRBV12-3/TRBV12-4; abundance: -; d_gene: TRBD1; CDR3aa: CASSLIQGSPLHF; CDR3nt: TGTGCCAGCAGCCTTATACAGGGGTCACCCCTCCACTTT
j_gene: TRBJ1-1; v_gene: TRBV6-5; abundance: few; d_gene: -; CDR3aa: CASTGSPEAFF; CDR3nt: TGTGCCAGCACAGGGTCCCCTGAAGCTTTCTTT
j_gene: TRBJ2-3; v_gene: TRBV5-5; abundance: -; d_gene: -; CDR3aa: CASSLGVDTQYF; CDR3nt: TGTGCCAGCAGCTTGGGTGTAGATACGCAGTATTTT
j_gene: TRBJ1-3; v_gene: TRBV28; abundance: -; d_gene: TRBD1; CDR3aa: CASRLQRGQGGWDTIYF; CDR3nt: TGTGCCAGCCGCCTTCAAAGGGGACAGGGAGGTTGGGACACCATATATTTT
j_gene: TRBJ2-2; v_gene: TRBV27; abundance: -; d_gene: -; CDR3aa: CASSLDLGGELFF; CDR3nt: TGTGCCAGCAGTTTAGATCTTGGCGGGGAGCTGTTTTTT
j_gene: TRBJ2-1; v_gene: TRBV5-6; abundance: once; d_gene: -; CDR3aa: CASSRGTRRQEQFF; CDR3nt: TGTGCCAGCAGCCGCGGGACGCGGCGTCAAGAGCAGTTCTTC
j_gene: TRBJ1-3; v_gene: TRBV6-5; abundance: -; d_gene: TRBD1; CDR3aa: CASSTGGSGNTIYF; CDR3nt: TGTGCCAGCAGTACAGGGGGGTCTGGAAACACCATATATTTT
j_gene: TRBJ2-5; v_gene: TRBV7-6; abundance: -; d_gene: -; CDR3aa: CASSLAYGKGRETQYF; CDR3nt: TGTGCCAGCAGCTTAGCGTATGGCAAGGGGAGGGAGACCCAGTACTTC
j_gene: TRBJ1-1; v_gene: TRBV15; abundance: -; d_gene: -; CDR3aa: CATSPRVSVNTEAFF; CDR3nt: TGTGCCACCAGCCCTCGGGTCAGTGTGAACACTGAAGCTTTCTTT
j_gene: TRBJ2-2; v_gene: TRBV29-1; abundance: -; d_gene: -; CDR3aa: CSVGGHSPGELFF; CDR3nt: TGCAGCGTGGGGGGACACAGCCCCGGGGAGCTGTTTTTT
j_gene: TRBJ2-7; v_gene: TRBV14; abundance: -; d_gene: TRBD1; CDR3aa: CASQSSQGDLLGMGEQYF; CDR3nt: TGTGCCAGCCAGTCGAGCCAGGGGGACCTCCTAGGGATGGGCGAGCAGTACTTC
j_gene: TRBJ1-4; v_gene: TRBV19; abundance: -; d_gene: -; CDR3aa: CASSFRATNEKLFF; CDR3nt: TGTGCCAGTAGTTTCCGGGCTACTAATGAAAAACTGTTTTTT
j_gene: TRBJ2-7; v_gene: TRBV7-9; abundance: once; d_gene: -; CDR3aa: CASSLVGGSYEQYF; CDR3nt: TGTGCCAGCAGCTTAGTCGGCGGGTCCTACGAGCAGTACTTC
j_gene: TRBJ1-2; v_gene: TRBV5-1; abundance: -; d_gene: -; CDR3aa: CASTDGVSGHGYTF; CDR3nt: TGCGCCAGCACCGACGGTGTTTCAGGGCATGGCTACACCTTC
j_gene: TRBJ1-4; v_gene: TRBV10-3; abundance: -; d_gene: TRBD1; CDR3aa: CATTGGVNEKLFF; CDR3nt: TGTGCCACAACAGGGGGGGTTAATGAAAAACTGTTTTTT
j_gene: TRBJ1-5; v_gene: TRBV21-1; abundance: -; d_gene: -; CDR3aa: CASSKKLPLDQPQHF; CDR3nt: TGTGCCAGCAGCAAAAAACTACCACTGGATCAGCCCCAGCATTTT